This T cell receptor (beta chain) was recorded in a study of T cell responses to AZD1222 COVID-19 vaccine. TCRdb's table, derived via immunoSEQ multiplex PCR, lists solely in-frame clones and lacks some. The sample consists of 110,000 to 150,000 clones, about 90% of them appearing once. Germline CDR1 SGHTA, CDR2 FQGNSA. The CDR3 is 16 residues long. Between the trimmed V and J ends, which lost 1 base and 4 bases, there was a span of 14 bases. The J gene is TRBJ1-5, the V gene TRBV7-2; D perhaps matches TRBD1 (6 bases). This clonotype was obtained from an adult in good health. This specimen was peripheral blood, taken on day 0 of AZD1222 vaccination. Here the CDR3 reads CASSLVGGQDNQPQHF. The CDR3 DNA follows: TGTGCCAGCAGCTTAGTAGGGGGACAAGATAATCAGCCCCAGCATTTT. Full variable domain (missing parts from reference TRBV7-2 and TRBJ1-5): GAGVSQSPSNKVTEKGKDVELRCDPISGHTALYWYRQSLGQGLEFLIYFQGNSAPDKSGLPSDRFSAERTGGSVSTLTIQRTQQEDSAVYLCASSLVGGQDNQPQHFGDGTRLSIL.